The 27 T cell receptor beta chains in this list originate from one sample, sequenced in a study of blood T cell repertoires in COVID-19. The repertoire was sequenced with immunoSEQ multiplex PCR; TCRdb's copy has only in-frame clones and lacks some. The data hold 100,000 or so clones, with roughly 90% observed a single time. Sequenced material: peripheral blood. Receptors were obtained from a man between 65 and 79 years old with acute or convalescent COVID-19.

The rearrangement joins TRBV5-1 to TRBJ1-5; D perhaps matches TRBD1 (6 bases). Germline loops: CDR1 SGHRS, CDR2 YFSETQ. Trimming cost V 6 bases and J 4 bases, with 20 bases left between them. The CDR3 has 16 amino acids. The CDR3 reads CASTPLAYRVNQPQHF. CDR3 DNA sequence: TGCGCCAGCACCCCCCTCGCCTACAGGGTTAATCAGCCCCAGCATTTT.

The chain has TRBV9 and TRBJ1-1, with TRBD1 as a possible D gene (5 bases). V was cut by 0 bases and J by 3 bases, with 12 bases left in between. Germline CDR1 and CDR2: SGDLS and YYNGEE. The CDR3 runs 15 residues. The CDR3 DNA reads TGTGCCAGCAGCGTAGCTTTGGCGGGGGACACTGAAGCTTTCTTT. It yields the protein CASSVALAGDTEAFF.

This clone is a singleton in its sample. The chain recombines TRBV5-1 with TRBJ2-5; weak D call: TRBD2 (6 bases). The CDR3 is 15 residues long. Germline V lookup: CDR1 SGHRS, CDR2 YFSETQ. The V gene lost 4 bases and the J gene lost 1 base, with 14 bases spanning the gap. The CDR3 protein is CASSQSLGGQETQYF. The CDR3 DNA reads TGCGCCAGCAGCCAATCATTGGGGGGCCAAGAGACCCAGTACTTC.

The rearrangement links TRBV5-4 to TRBJ2-3; 12 bases match TRBD2. CDR3 length: 16 residues. The V gene's germline CDR1 is SGHNT and CDR2 YYREEE (reference sequence). Trimming removed 2 bases from V and 2 bases from J; junction bases left unmatched: 3. The CDR3: CASSFRLAGATDTQYF. The CDR3 nucleotides are TGTGCCAGCAGCTTTAGACTAGCGGGGGCCACAGATACGCAGTATTTT. Full variable domain (missing parts from reference TRBV5-4 and TRBJ2-3): ETGVTQSPTHLIKTRGQQVTLRCSSQSGHNTVSWYQQALGQGPQFIFQYYREEENGRGNFPPRFSGLQFPNYSSELNVNALELDDSALYLCASSFRLAGATDTQYFGPGTRLTVL.

V is TRBV4-1 and J is TRBJ1-1; 7 bases align to TRBD1. V gave up 2 bases and J gave up 4 bases; unmatched junction bases: 4. This CDR3 region has 14 residues. Germline V gene lookup returns CDR1 MGHRA and CDR2 YSYEKL. CDR3 loop: CASSQRQGGTEAFF. The DNA of the CDR3 is TGCGCCAGCAGCCAACGTCAGGGGGGCACTGAAGCTTTCTTT.

This chain uses TRBV27 with TRBJ2-5; TRBD2 matches at 13 bases. The CDR3 consists of 16 residues. Trimming took 5 bases from V and 3 from J; bases not matched to a gene: 6. Germline-derived CDR1 and CDR2 are MNHEY and SMNVEV (reference sequence). CDR3 DNA: TGTGCCAGCAGTCTCCGACTAGCGGGAGGAAAAGAGACCCAGTACTTC. Residues: CASSLRLAGGKETQYF.

The chain recombines TRBV10-2 with TRBJ1-1, with 9 bases that match TRBD1. The CDR3 is 18 amino acids. V shed 7 bases, J shed 0 bases, and the junction held 15 bases outside the gene matches. Germline V gives CDR1 WSHSY, CDR2 SAAADI. The CDR3 protein is CASIEPRDRALMNTEAFF. CDR3 sequence (DNA): TGCGCCAGCATAGAACCCCGGGACAGGGCACTTATGAACACTGAAGCTTTCTTT.

In the case of this clone: Other DNA sequences of this sample code for an identical CDR3. The chain employs TRBV9 and TRBJ2-3; D is perhaps TRBD2 (6 bases). Trimming took off 0 bases at V and 3 bases at J, with 8 bases between the two ends. Per germline, CDR1 SGDLS and CDR2 YYNGEE. This CDR3 comprises 14 residues. The CDR3, as DNA: TGTGCCAGCAGCGTAGCGACTAGGACAGATACGCAGTATTTT. Its protein product is CASSVATRTDTQYF.

This chain joins TRBV10-1 and TRBJ1-4, with a tentative D call TRBD1 (5 bases). The CDR3 is 13 residues long. The V end lost 3 bases, the J end lost 8 bases, and 10 bases lay between the germline ends. Germline CDR1 reads WNHNN; CDR2 reads SYGVQD (reference sequence). In nucleotides, the CDR3 is TGCGCCAGCAGTGACAGGGAAGAGGAAAAACTGTTTTTT. As protein: CASSDREEEKLFF.

This chain links TRBV6-5 with TRBJ2-7, with TRBD2 identical over 10 bases. Trimming cost V 6 bases and J 0 bases; bases outside gene matches: 5. Germline values: CDR1 MNHEY, CDR2 SVGAGI. This CDR3 is built from 15 residues. CDR3 nucleotide sequence: TGTGCCAGCAGAGCCGGGACTAGCGTCTCCTACGAGCAGTACTTC. Its translation: CASRAGTSVSYEQYF.

The chain is built from TRBV9 and TRBJ2-2, with a weak D call TRBD2 (6 bases). Trimming took 0 bases from V and 6 from J, leaving 9 bases between them. Looked up from germline, CDR1 is SGDLS and CDR2 is YYNGEE. There are 14 residues in the CDR3. The CDR3 sequence: CASSVAPGAGELFF. Here the CDR3 DNA reads TGTGCCAGCAGCGTAGCTCCGGGGGCCGGGGAGCTGTTTTTT. Combining the CDR3 with reference TRBV9 and TRBJ2-2 gives the whole variable domain DSGVTQTPKHLITATGQRVTLRCSPRSGDLSVYWYQQSLDQGLQFLIQYYNGEERAKGNILERFSAQQFPDLHSELNLSSLELGDSALYFCASSVAPGAGELFFGEGSRLTVL.

This chain connects TRBV30 to TRBJ1-6; 7 bases are a match to TRBD1. Per the germline V gene, CDR1 is GTSNPN and CDR2 is SVGIG (reference sequence). The CDR3 totals 18 residues. V gave up 2 bases and J gave up 0 bases; unmatched junction bases: 10. CDR3 in DNA: TGTGCCTGGAGTATGCGCCGACAGGGCAACTCCTATAATTCACCCCTCCACTTT. Encoded protein: CAWSMRRQGNSYNSPLHF.

V and J are TRBV6-2 or TRBV6-3 and TRBJ2-2; D unclear. Trimming took off 5 bases at V and 5 bases at J, with 9 bases between the two ends. CDR1 and CDR2 from the germline V gene are MNHEY and SVGEGT. The CDR3 spans 13 residues. CDR3 loop: CASSDPGTGELFF. The DNA of the CDR3 is TGTGCCAGCAGTGATCCGGGTACCGGGGAGCTGTTTTTT.

CDR3 protein: CSVESDTDTQYF. The CDR3 DNA sequence: TGCAGCGTTGAGAGCGATACAGATACGCAGTATTTT. V is TRBV29-1 and J is TRBJ2-3; D remains ambiguous. CDR1 SQVTM and CDR2 ANQGSEA come from the germline V gene. Trimming removed 3 bases at V and 3 bases at J, with 7 bases between. There are 12 residues in the CDR3.

The V call is TRBV15, the J call TRBJ2-4, with 7 bases that match TRBD2. The ends lost 8 bases at V and 4 bases at J; junction bases unmatched: 5. Looked up from germline, CDR1 is LNHNV and CDR2 is YYDKDF (reference sequence). The CDR3 is 13 residues long. The CDR3 here is CATSTSLKNIQYF. CDR3 nucleotide sequence: TGTGCCACCTCGACTAGCTTAAAAAACATTCAGTACTTC.

The chain carries TRBV6-6 and TRBJ1-1; TRBD1 matches at 7 bases. Losses at the gene ends were 5 bases for V and 0 bases for J; bases not matched to a gene: 12. Germline V gives CDR1 MNHNY, CDR2 SVGAGI (reference sequence). CDR3 length equals 17 residues. The CDR3 DNA follows: TGTGCCAGCAGTCCACAGGGGATTCGAGGGATGAACACTGAAGCTTTCTTT. It specifies CASSPQGIRGMNTEAFF.

This rearrangement joins TRBV7-9 to TRBJ2-4; 7 nucleotides line up with TRBD1. Germline-derived CDR1 and CDR2 are SEHNR and FQNEAQ (reference sequence). J lost 6 bases, V lost 1 base, and 0 bases had no gene match. The CDR3 length is 13 residues. CDR3 sequence reads: CASSLGDRNIQYF. CDR3 nucleotides: TGTGCCAGCAGCTTAGGGGACAGAAACATTCAGTACTTC.

The rearrangement joins TRBV5-6 to TRBJ2-7; 8 bases line up with TRBD2. J lost 0 bases, V lost 3 bases, and 5 bases had no gene match. The germline CDR1 and CDR2 sequences are SGHDT and YYEEEE. CDR3 length equals 15 residues. The CDR3 loop reads CASSYTSGSSYEQYF. CDR3 coding DNA: TGTGCCAGCAGCTACACTAGCGGAAGCTCCTACGAGCAGTACTTC.

CDR3 bases: TGTGCCAGCAGTGAAGATCCCCTACAGCCCCAGCATTTT. Translation: CASSEDPLQPQHF. This sequence joins TRBV6-1 and TRBJ1-5; D uncertain. Looked up from germline, CDR1 is MNHNS and CDR2 is SASEGT. This CDR3 is 13 amino acids long. Trimming took 1 base from V and 7 from J, leaving 8 bases between them.

The rearrangement uses TRBV19 and TRBJ1-3; weak D call: TRBD1 (5 bases). CDR1 and CDR2 (germline): LNHDA, SQIVND (reference sequence). The CDR3 runs to 14 residues. The V gene lost 10 bases and the J gene lost 0 bases, with 13 bases spanning the gap. DNA of the CDR3: TGTGCCACCTTAGGGGCCCGCTCTGGAAACACCATATATTTT. Protein sequence: CATLGARSGNTIYF.

The gene calls are TRBV5-1 and TRBJ1-2; TRBD1 matches at 7 bases. Germline values: CDR1 SGHRS, CDR2 YFSETQ. Germline trimming cut 4 bases from V and 2 bases from J; bases unmatched to any gene: 11. CDR3 size: 16 residues. CDR3 nucleotides: TGCGCCAGCAGCCCCGAGGGGGCACCTTTGAACTATGGCTACACCTTC. Amino acids: CASSPEGAPLNYGYTF.

The chain carries TRBV5-1 and TRBJ1-1; 9 bases agree with TRBD1. Losses at the gene ends were 2 bases for V and 6 bases for J; bases not matched to a gene: 5. CDR1 and CDR2 (germline): SGHRS, YFSETQ. The CDR3 covers 14 residues. CDR3 DNA: TGCGCCAGCAGCTTACAGGGGGCGTTGGCTGAAGCTTTCTTT. Its translation: CASSLQGALAEAFF.

The genes are TRBV19 and TRBJ2-1; TRBD2 is a possible D gene (5 bases). Germline CDR1 reads LNHDA; CDR2 reads SQIVND (reference sequence). The V end lost 2 bases, the J end lost 10 bases, and 12 bases lay between the germline ends. The CDR3 length is 13 residues. As DNA, the CDR3 is TGTGCCAGTAGTATACAGAGGGTGGAAGAGCAGTTCTTC. The encoded protein is CASSIQRVEEQFF.

The J gene is TRBJ1-2, the V gene TRBV5-1, with 7 bases matching TRBD1. In germline, CDR1 is SGHRS, CDR2 YFSETQ. The trim removed 6 bases at V and 2 bases at J, leaving 7 bases unmatched. The CDR3 loop spans 14 amino acids. CDR3 in amino acids: CASTPGTVNYGYTF. DNA of the CDR3: TGCGCCAGCACCCCCGGGACAGTGAACTATGGCTACACCTTC. Supplemented by reference TRBV5-1 and TRBJ1-2, the full variable domain reads KAGVTQTPRYLIKTRGQQVTLSCSPISGHRSVSWYQQTPGQGLQFLFEYFSETQRNKGNFPGRFSGRQFSNSRSEMNVSTLELGDSALYLCASTPGTVNYGYTFGSGTRLTVV.

The chain couples TRBV4-1 to TRBJ2-2, with 10 bases identical to TRBD2. With 0 bases clipped from V and 4 bases from J, the junction kept 5 bases outside the gene matches. This CDR3 region has 17 residues. Germline CDR1 is MGHRA and CDR2 is YSYEKL. Written as DNA, the CDR3 is TGCGCCAGCAGCCAAGAAGCGGGAGGGCCGGGCACCGGGGAGCTGTTTTTT. It specifies CASSQEAGGPGTGELFF.

The chain joins TRBV7-9 to TRBJ1-2; D gene ambiguous. The CDR3 extends over 14 amino acids. V lost 1 base, J lost 2 bases, and 8 bases lay in between. Germline CDR1 reads SEHNR; CDR2 reads FQNEAQ (reference sequence). The CDR3 sequence is CASSLDPENYGYTF. CDR3 nucleotide sequence: TGTGCCAGCAGCTTAGACCCGGAGAACTATGGCTACACCTTC.

This rearrangement joins TRBV28 to TRBJ1-2; D gene unclear. Trimming shortened V by 5 bases and J by 2 bases, and 12 bases separated the two germline ends. Germline V gene data show CDR1 as MDHEN and CDR2 as SYDVKM. This CDR3 contains 14 residues. CDR3 in amino acids: CASSQVRGNYGYTF. The CDR3 DNA reads TGTGCCAGCAGTCAAGTAAGAGGAAACTATGGCTACACCTTC.